A single sample gave rise to the 3 T cell receptor beta chains below, sequenced in a study of neurological immune-mediated disorders. TCRdb independently ran MiXCR on the 5' RACE reads; one entry per CDR3 protein. Of under 130,000 distinct CDR3 sequences listed, 10% to 14% are singletons. Time point: longitudinal time-point 3. Sequenced sample: PBMCs. The receptors were gathered from a female donor with HTLV-1-associated myelopathy (HAM/TSP).

This clonotype was found a few times. A much bigger clone sits one base away, suggesting this may be a read error. The chain uses TRBV7-8 and TRBJ2-3; TRBD1 agrees at 7 bases. The ends lost 2 bases at V and 3 bases at J; junction bases unmatched: 2. The CDR3 has 14 residues. Germline loops: CDR1 SGHVS, CDR2 FQNEAQ. The CDR3 is CASSLWTGTDTQYF. The CDR3 bases are TGTGCCAGCAGCTTATGGACAGGTACAGATACGCAGTATTTT.

This clonotype was seen repeatedly, ten times or more. This sequence joins TRBV7-8 and TRBJ2-3; 7 nucleotides agree with TRBD2. The V gene's germline CDR1 is SGHVS and CDR2 FQNEAQ. The CDR3 contains 15 residues. J lost 0 bases, V lost 2 bases, and 2 bases had no gene match. In DNA, the CDR3 is TGTGCCAGCAGCTTACTCGGGGGGAGCACAGATACGCAGTATTTT. This translates into CASSLLGGSTDTQYF.

The chain is built from TRBV24-1 and TRBJ2-3; tentative D call: TRBD1 (7 bases). V was clipped by 7 bases and J by 1 base, with 14 bases between them. CDR3 length: 15 residues. The germline V gene encodes CDR1 KGHDR and CDR2 SFDVKD. This CDR3 reads CATSGGGAGTDTQYF. CDR3 in DNA: TGTGCCACCAGCGGAGGGGGCGCGGGCACAGATACGCAGTATTTT.